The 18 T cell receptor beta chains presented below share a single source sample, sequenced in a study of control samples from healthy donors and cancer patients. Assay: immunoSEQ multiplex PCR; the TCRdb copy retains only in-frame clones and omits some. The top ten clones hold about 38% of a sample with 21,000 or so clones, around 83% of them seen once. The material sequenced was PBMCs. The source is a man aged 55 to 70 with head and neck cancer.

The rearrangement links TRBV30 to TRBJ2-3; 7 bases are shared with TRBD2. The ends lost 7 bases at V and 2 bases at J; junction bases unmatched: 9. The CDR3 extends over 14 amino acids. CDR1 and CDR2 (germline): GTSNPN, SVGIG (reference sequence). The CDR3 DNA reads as TGTGCCTTGGCGGCGGGAGCCACCACAGATACGCAGTATTTT. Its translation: CALAAGATTDTQYF. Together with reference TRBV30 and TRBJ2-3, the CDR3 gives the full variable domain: SQTIHQWPATLVQPVGSPLSLECTVEGTSNPNLYWYRQAAGRGLQLLFYSVGIGQISSEVPQNLSASRPQDRQFILSSKKLLLSDSGFYLCALAAGATTDTQYFGPGTRLTVL.

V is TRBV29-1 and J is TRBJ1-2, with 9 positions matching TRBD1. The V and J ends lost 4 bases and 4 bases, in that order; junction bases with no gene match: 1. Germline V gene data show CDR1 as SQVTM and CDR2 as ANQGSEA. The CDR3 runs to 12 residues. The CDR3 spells CSVGDRAYGYTF. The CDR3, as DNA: TGCAGCGTTGGGGACAGGGCCTATGGCTACACCTTC.

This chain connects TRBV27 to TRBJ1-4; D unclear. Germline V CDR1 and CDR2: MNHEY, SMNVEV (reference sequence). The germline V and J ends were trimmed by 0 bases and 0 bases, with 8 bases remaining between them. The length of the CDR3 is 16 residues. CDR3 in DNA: TGTGCCAGCAGTTTATCCCCGAGGCCAACTAATGAAAAACTGTTTTTT. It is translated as CASSLSPRPTNEKLFF.

The DNA of the CDR3 is TGCGCCAGCAGCCAAGAGGACCTTGGGCTATTCACAGATACGCAGTATTTT. As protein: CASSQEDLGLFTDTQYF. The V and J genes are TRBV4-1 and TRBJ2-3; D not certain. The CDR3 contains 17 residues. Germline CDR1 MGHRA, CDR2 YSYEKL. V lost 0 bases to trimming and J lost 2 bases, with 15 bases between them.

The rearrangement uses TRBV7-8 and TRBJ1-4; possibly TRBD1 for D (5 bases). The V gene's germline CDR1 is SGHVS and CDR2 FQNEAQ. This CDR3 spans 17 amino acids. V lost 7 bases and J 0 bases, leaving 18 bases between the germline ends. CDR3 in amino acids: CASTPGLREATNEKLFF. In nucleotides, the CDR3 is TGTGCCAGCACCCCGGGGCTTAGAGAGGCAACTAATGAAAAACTGTTTTTT.

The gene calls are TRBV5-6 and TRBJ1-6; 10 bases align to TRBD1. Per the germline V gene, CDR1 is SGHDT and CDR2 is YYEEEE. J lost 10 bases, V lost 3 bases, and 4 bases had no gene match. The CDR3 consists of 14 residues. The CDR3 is CASSSGTGVSPLHF. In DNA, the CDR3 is TGTGCCAGCAGCTCCGGGACAGGGGTCTCACCCCTCCACTTT.

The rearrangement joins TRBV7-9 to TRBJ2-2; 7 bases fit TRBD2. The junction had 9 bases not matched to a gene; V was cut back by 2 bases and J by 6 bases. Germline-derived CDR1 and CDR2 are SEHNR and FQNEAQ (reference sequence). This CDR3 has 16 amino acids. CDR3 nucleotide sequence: TGTGCCAGCAGCTTAAAGGCGGGGGTTGCGGCCGGGGAGCTGTTTTTT. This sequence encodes CASSLKAGVAAGELFF.

For the CDR3, the DNA is TGTGCCAGCAGCCCCCAGACCGGGACTAGCGGATACAATGAGCAGTTCTTC. Protein: CASSPQTGTSGYNEQFF. The J gene is TRBJ2-1, the V gene TRBV9; 11 bases fit TRBD2. V shed 4 bases, J shed 4 bases, and the junction held 10 bases outside the gene matches. This CDR3 has 17 amino acids. Per germline, CDR1 SGDLS and CDR2 YYNGEE.

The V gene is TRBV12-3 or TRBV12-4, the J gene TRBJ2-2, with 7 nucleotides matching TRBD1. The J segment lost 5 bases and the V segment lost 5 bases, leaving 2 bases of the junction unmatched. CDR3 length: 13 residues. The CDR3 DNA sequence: TGTGCCAGCAGTCAGGGACAGACCGGGGAGCTGTTTTTT. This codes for CASSQGQTGELFF.

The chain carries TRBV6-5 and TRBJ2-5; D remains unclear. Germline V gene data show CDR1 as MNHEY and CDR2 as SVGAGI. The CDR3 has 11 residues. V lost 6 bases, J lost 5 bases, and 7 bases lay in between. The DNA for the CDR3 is TGTGCCAGCAGGAGAAGGGAGACCCAGTACTTC. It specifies CASRRRETQYF.

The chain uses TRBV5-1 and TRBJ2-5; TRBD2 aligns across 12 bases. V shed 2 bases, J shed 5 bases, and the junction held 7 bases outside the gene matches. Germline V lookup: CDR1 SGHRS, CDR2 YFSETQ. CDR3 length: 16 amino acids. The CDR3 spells CASSFGLAGQDETQYF. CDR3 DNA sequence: TGCGCCAGCAGCTTCGGACTAGCGGGACAGGATGAGACCCAGTACTTC.

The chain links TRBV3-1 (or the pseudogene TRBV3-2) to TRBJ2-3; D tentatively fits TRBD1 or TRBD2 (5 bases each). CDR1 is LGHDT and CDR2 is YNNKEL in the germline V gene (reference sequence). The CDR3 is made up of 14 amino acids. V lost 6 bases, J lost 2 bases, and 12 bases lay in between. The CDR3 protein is CASSGGLITDTQYF. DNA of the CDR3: TGTGCCAGCAGTGGGGGATTGATCACAGATACGCAGTATTTT.

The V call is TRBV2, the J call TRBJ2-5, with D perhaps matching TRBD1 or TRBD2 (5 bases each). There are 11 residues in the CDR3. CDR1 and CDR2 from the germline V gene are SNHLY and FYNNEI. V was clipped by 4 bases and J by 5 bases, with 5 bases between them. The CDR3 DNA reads TGTGCCAGCAGTGGGGGGGAGACCCAGTACTTC. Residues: CASSGGETQYF.

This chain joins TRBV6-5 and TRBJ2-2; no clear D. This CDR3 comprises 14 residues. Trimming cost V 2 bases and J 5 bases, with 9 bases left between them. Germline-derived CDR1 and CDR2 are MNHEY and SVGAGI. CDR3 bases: TGTGCCAGCAGTTACCGAGCCCCGACCGGGGAGCTGTTTTTT. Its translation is CASSYRAPTGELFF.

CDR3 nucleotide sequence: TGTGCCAGCAGCTTAAACTCTGGCGAGCAGTACTTC. It codes for CASSLNSGEQYF. The chain couples TRBV7-8 to TRBJ2-7; D gene uncertain. The CDR3 totals 12 residues. V lost 2 bases and J lost 6, with 8 bases in between. Looked up from germline, CDR1 is SGHVS and CDR2 is FQNEAQ.

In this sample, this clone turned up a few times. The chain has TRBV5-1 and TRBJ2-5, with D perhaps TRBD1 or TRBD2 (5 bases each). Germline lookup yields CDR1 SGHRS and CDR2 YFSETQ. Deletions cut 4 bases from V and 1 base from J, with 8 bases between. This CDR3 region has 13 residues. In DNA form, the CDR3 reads TGCGCCAGCAGCCCGGGGCCCCAAGAGACCCAGTACTTC. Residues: CASSPGPQETQYF.

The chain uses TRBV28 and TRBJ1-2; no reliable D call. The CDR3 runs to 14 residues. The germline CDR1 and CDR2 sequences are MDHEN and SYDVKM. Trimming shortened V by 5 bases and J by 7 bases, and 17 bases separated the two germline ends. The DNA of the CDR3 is TGTGCCAGCAGTCCGGATCCCCGGGCGGGTGGCTACACCTTC. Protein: CASSPDPRAGGYTF.

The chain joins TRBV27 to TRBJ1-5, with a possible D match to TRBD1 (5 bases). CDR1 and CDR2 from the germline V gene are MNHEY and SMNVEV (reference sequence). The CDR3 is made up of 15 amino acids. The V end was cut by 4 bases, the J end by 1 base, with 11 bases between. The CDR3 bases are TGTGCCAGCAGTTACTCTCGGGGGAGCAATCAGCCCCAGCATTTT. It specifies CASSYSRGSNQPQHF.